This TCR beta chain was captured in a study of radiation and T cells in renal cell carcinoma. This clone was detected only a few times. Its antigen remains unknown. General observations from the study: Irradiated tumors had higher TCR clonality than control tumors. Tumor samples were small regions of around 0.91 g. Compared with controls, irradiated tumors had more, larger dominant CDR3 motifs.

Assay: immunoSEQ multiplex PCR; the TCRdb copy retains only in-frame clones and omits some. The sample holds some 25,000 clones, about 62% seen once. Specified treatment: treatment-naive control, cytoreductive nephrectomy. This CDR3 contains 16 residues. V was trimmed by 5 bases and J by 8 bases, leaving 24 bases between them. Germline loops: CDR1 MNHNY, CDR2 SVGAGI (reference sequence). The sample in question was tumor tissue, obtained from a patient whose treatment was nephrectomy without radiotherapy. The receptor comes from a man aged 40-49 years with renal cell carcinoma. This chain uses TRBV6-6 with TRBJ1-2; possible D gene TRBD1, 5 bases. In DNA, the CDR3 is TGTGCCAGCAGTAACAACTACCTGGACACCCTCCGGGGCTACACCTTC. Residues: CASSNNYLDTLRGYTF.